Here is one TCR beta chain with its context. The sample belongs to a study of cytomegalovirus exposure and HLA in healthy donors. Researchers ran the PCR with 60 Vbeta and 13 Jbeta primers. Data came from immunoSEQ multiplex PCR; TCRdb stores just in-frame clones and leaves some out. The table shows some 180,000 clones, with about 80% occurring only once. Germline values: CDR1 GTSNPN, CDR2 SVGIG (reference sequence). V was pared by 4 bases and J by 2 bases, with 6 bases of the junction left unmatched. This CDR3 has 14 residues. The clonotype originates from a woman aged 25 to 45 in good health and CMV-seropositive. This chain connects TRBV30 to TRBJ1-2; TRBD1 matches at 8 bases. Material for sequencing was PBMCs. CDR3 sequence (DNA): TGTGCCTGGATGGGGGACAGGTTAAACTATGGCTACACCTTC. The encoded protein is CAWMGDRLNYGYTF.